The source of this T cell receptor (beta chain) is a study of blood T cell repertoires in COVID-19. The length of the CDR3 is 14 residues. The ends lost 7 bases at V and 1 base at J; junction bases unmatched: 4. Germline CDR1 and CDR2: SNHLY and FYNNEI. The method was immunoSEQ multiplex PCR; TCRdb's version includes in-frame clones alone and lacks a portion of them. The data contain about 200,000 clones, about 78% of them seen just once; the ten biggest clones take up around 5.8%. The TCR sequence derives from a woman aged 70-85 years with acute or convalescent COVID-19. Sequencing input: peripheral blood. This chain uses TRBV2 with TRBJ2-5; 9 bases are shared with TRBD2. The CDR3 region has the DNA TGTGCCAGCAAATCGACTAGCGGCCAAGAGACCCAGTACTTC. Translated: CASKSTSGQETQYF.